These 13 T cell receptor beta chains originate from one sample sequenced in a study of T cells in Graves' hyperthyroidism and ophthalmopathy. RNA transcripts provided the source from which TCR beta CDR3 regions were amplified. A first-round RT-PCR of the TCR CDR3 used the HTBI primer set. One entry per CDR3 protein results from TCRdb running MiXCR on the multiplex PCR reads. Found here are more than 450,000 distinct CDR3 sequences, less than 15% of them singletons; the top ten hold around 13%. Sample: blood. The receptor set was obtained from a middle-aged woman with Graves' hyperthyroidism.

This clonotype was seen many times. This chain connects TRBV20-1 to TRBJ2-1; 14 positions match TRBD2. The V segment lost 5 bases and the J segment 10 bases; nucleotides outside the gene matches: 7. Germline CDR1 is DFQATT and CDR2 is SNEGSKA (reference sequence). This CDR3 contains 14 residues. The CDR3 bases are TGCAGTGCTGGGACTAGCGGGAGAATCAGGGAGCAGTTCTTC. This translates into CSAGTSGRIREQFF.

CDR3 loop: CASSEGSSGSIDTQYF. The CDR3, as DNA: TGCGCCAGCAGTGAGGGGTCTAGCGGGAGCATCGATACGCAGTATTTT. V usage is TRBV10-2 and J usage is TRBJ2-3; 10 bases match TRBD2. CDR1 WSHSY and CDR2 SAAADI come from the germline V gene. The CDR3 has 16 amino acids. J gave up 6 bases and V 2 bases, and 8 bases lay outside the gene matches.

V and J are TRBV6-1 and TRBJ2-7; tentatively, D is TRBD2 (6 bases). The CDR3 length is 16 residues. Trimming pared 8 bases from V and 3 bases from J, leaving 23 bases between. Germline CDR1 MNHNS, CDR2 SASEGT. CDR3 bases: TGTGCCAGCCGGGGGACTGTTCCTGGGTTGGACTACGAGCAGTACTTC. The encoded protein is CASRGTVPGLDYEQYF.

This clonotype was counted only a few times. This may come from a read error, since a much larger clone is one base off. The chain joins TRBV20-1 to TRBJ2-7; D perhaps matches TRBD1 (6 bases). Germline CDR1 DFQATT, CDR2 SNEGSKA (reference sequence). CDR3 size: 15 residues. CDR3 DNA: TGCAATGCTAGAGGTATGGGACATCCTGCCTACGAGCAGTACTTC. Translating it yields CNARGMGHPAYEQYF.

This clonotype was picked up many times. The chain has TRBV11-2 and TRBJ2-1; D might be TRBD1 (5 bases). The V gene lost 1 base and the J gene lost 1 base, with 8 bases spanning the gap. The CDR3 totals 15 residues. Germline V gene sequence: CDR1 SGHAT, CDR2 FQNNGV. In DNA form, the CDR3 reads TGTGCCAGCAGCTTAGGGCCAGGGTCCTACAATGAGCAGTTCTTC. Amino acid sequence: CASSLGPGSYNEQFF.

In this sample, this clonotype turned up a few times. This chain joins TRBV29-1 and TRBJ2-7; D possibly corresponds to TRBD2 (5 bases). V lost 5 bases, J lost 4 bases, and 9 bases lay in between. Germline CDR1 reads SQVTM; CDR2 reads ANQGSEA. CDR3 size: 11 residues. CDR3 protein: CSVTDLYEQYF. CDR3 in DNA: TGCAGCGTTACGGACTTATACGAGCAGTACTTC.

V gene TRBV10-3 combines with J gene TRBJ2-3; the match to TRBD1 covers 7 bases. CDR3 length: 16 residues. The germline gives CDR1 ENHRY, CDR2 SYGVKD. V shed 3 bases, J shed 0 bases, and the junction held 6 bases outside the gene matches. The CDR3 sequence: CAISDLGQNSTDTQYF. CDR3 coding DNA: TGTGCCATCAGTGATTTGGGACAGAATAGCACAGATACGCAGTATTTT.

This clonotype was seen ten or more times. V is TRBV27 and J is TRBJ1-6, with TRBD1 matching over 9 bases. This CDR3 is built from 14 residues. Germline CDR1 reads MNHEY; CDR2 reads SMNVEV (reference sequence). The V and J ends lost 6 bases and 6 bases, in that order; junction bases with no gene match: 3. The CDR3 protein is CASRTTGGNSPLHF. The CDR3 bases are TGTGCCAGCAGGACGACAGGGGGTAATTCACCCCTCCACTTT.

A few counts support this clonotype. This chain uses TRBV7-9 with TRBJ2-3; 13 bases match TRBD2. CDR3 length: 13 residues. Germline V lookup: CDR1 SEHNR, CDR2 FQNEAQ (reference sequence). V gave up 8 bases and J gave up 6 bases; unmatched junction bases: 2. As DNA, the CDR3 is TGTGCCAGCGGACTAGCGGGAGTGGATACGCAGTATTTT. It specifies CASGLAGVDTQYF.

Concerning this clonotype: A much larger clone sits a single nucleotide away, making a read error possible. CDR3: CVSSFSRAAYGYTF. CDR3 sequence (DNA): TGTGTCAGCAGTTTCTCCCGGGCAGCCTATGGCTACACCTTC. This rearrangement joins TRBV28 to TRBJ1-2; no firm D call. The CDR3 consists of 14 residues. Per germline, CDR1 MDHEN and CDR2 SYDVKM.

The V call is TRBV28, the J call TRBJ1-1; TRBD1 might be the D (5 bases). V was shortened by 5 bases and J by 5 bases, with 9 bases between the two germline ends. The CDR3 covers 12 residues. Per the germline V gene, CDR1 is MDHEN and CDR2 is SYDVKM. The CDR3 nucleotides read TGTGCCAGCAGTCAACAGGCGACTGAAGCTTTCTTT. Translated, it gives CASSQQATEAFF.

This clonotype was counted only a few times. This chain uses TRBV6-2 or TRBV6-3 with TRBJ2-1; TRBD1 agrees at 7 bases. CDR3 length: 17 residues. Germline V CDR1 and CDR2: MNHEY, SVGEGT. The ends lost 4 bases at V and 2 bases at J; junction bases unmatched: 11. CDR3 bases: TGTGCCAGCAGTTCCCTCTTAACAGGGGCCCCCTACAATGAGCAGTTCTTC. Protein product: CASSSLLTGAPYNEQFF.

This clonotype was seen repeatedly, ten times or more. The rearrangement links TRBV18 to TRBJ1-2, with D possibly matching TRBD1 (6 bases). The CDR3 spans 13 residues. CDR1 is KGHSH, CDR2 LQKENI, per germline. The V end was cut by 5 bases, the J end by 4 bases, with 11 bases between. The CDR3 region has the DNA TGTGCCAGCTCAGACGGACAGCGCTATGGCTACACCTTC. The encoded protein is CASSDGQRYGYTF.